The rows below give T cell receptor beta chains drawn from one sample of a study of blood T cell repertoires in COVID-19. Only in-frame clones appear in the TCRdb table, and some are missing; sequencing was by immunoSEQ multiplex PCR. The table includes 100,000 or so clones, approximately 86% detected once. Sequenced input: peripheral blood. All receptors come from a man aged 55 to 70 with acute or convalescent COVID-19. Both conserved end residues are part of each CDR3. A D gene is named only where the DNA matches it firmly. Size values are once, few and many counts, or a class for expanded clones, and some rows have none.

abundance,j_gene,d_gene,v_gene,CDR3nt,CDR3aa
NA,TRBJ1-6,TRBD1,TRBV30,TGTGCCTACGAGGACAGGGGGAAACATAATTCACCCCTCCACTTT,CAYEDRGKHNSPLHF
NA,TRBJ2-1,TRBD2,TRBV24-1,TGTGCCACCAGTGATTCGAGACTAGCGGCCCACAATGAGCAGTTCTTC,CATSDSRLAAHNEQFF
NA,TRBJ1-3,TRBD1,TRBV2,TGTGCCAGCACAGGGGGCGATTGGGCTGGAAACACCATATATTTT,CASTGGDWAGNTIYF
NA,TRBJ2-2,TRBD2,TRBV30,TGTGCCTGGAGTGTACTGGCAGGAGCGGGAACCGGGGAGCTGTTTTTT,CAWSVLAGAGTGELFF
NA,TRBJ1-6,NA,TRBV2,TGTGCCAGCAGTGAGGTGAGGGATTCACCCCTCCACTTT,CASSEVRDSPLHF
NA,TRBJ2-5,TRBD2,TRBV30,TGTGCCAGTGGCTACCCCGGGGGGGCCGAGACCCAGTACTTC,CASGYPGGAETQYF
NA,TRBJ2-2,TRBD2,TRBV28,TGTGCCAGCAGTCTAGCGGTCCCCGGGGAGCTGTTTTTT,CASSLAVPGELFF
NA,TRBJ1-4,TRBD1,TRBV6-5,TGTGCCAGCCAGGGGGCCAAGAATGAAAAACTGTTTTTT,CASQGAKNEKLFF
NA,TRBJ2-7,NA,TRBV30,TGTGCCTGGAATCTAAGAACCGAGCAGTACTTC,CAWNLRTEQYF
NA,TRBJ2-5,TRBD1,TRBV5-1,TGCGCCAGCAGCTTGGCTAGGACAGGGCCCGAGACCCAGTACTTC,CASSLARTGPETQYF
NA,TRBJ1-2,NA,TRBV6-1,TGTGCCAGCAGTGATAAGGGGAATTATGGCTACACCTTC,CASSDKGNYGYTF
NA,TRBJ2-4,NA,TRBV5-6,TGTGCCAGCAGCTTGGGGCGGAGAGACATTCAGTACTTC,CASSLGRRDIQYF
NA,TRBJ2-2,NA,TRBV10-3,TGTGCCATCAGTGATGGGGGGGCTTCGAACACCGGGGAGCTGTTTTTT,CAISDGGASNTGELFF
few,TRBJ1-1,NA,TRBV7-9,TGTGCCAGCAGCATGGGGCTTACTGAAGCTTTCTTT,CASSMGLTEAFF
NA,TRBJ1-3,TRBD1,TRBV9,TGTGCCAGCAGCGCAAACAGGGGGACAGGAAACACCATATATTTT,CASSANRGTGNTIYF
NA,TRBJ2-3,TRBD1,TRBV11-3,TGTGCCAGCAGCTTAGCGGGACAGAGGGCAGATACGCAGTATTTT,CASSLAGQRADTQYF
NA,TRBJ2-1,TRBD1,TRBV9,TGTGCCAGCAGCGTAGATGGGACAGAACTCCTGGGGCAGTTCTTC,CASSVDGTELLGQFF
NA,TRBJ1-2,NA,TRBV19,TGTGCCAGTAGGGATTCAGGAAGCAACTATGGCTACACCTTC,CASRDSGSNYGYTF